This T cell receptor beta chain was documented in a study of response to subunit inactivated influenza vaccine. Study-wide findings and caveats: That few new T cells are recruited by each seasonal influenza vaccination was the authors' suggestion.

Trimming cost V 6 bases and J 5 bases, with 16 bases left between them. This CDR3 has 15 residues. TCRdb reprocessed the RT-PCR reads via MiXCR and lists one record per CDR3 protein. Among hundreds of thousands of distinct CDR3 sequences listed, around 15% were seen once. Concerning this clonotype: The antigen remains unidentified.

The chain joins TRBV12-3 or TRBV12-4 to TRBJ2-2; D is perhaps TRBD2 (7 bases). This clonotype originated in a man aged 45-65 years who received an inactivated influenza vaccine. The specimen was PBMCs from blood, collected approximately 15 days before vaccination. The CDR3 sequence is CASRGGGVRTGELFF. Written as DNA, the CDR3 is TGTGCCAGCAGAGGGGGGGGTGTTAGGACCGGGGAGCTGTTTTTT.